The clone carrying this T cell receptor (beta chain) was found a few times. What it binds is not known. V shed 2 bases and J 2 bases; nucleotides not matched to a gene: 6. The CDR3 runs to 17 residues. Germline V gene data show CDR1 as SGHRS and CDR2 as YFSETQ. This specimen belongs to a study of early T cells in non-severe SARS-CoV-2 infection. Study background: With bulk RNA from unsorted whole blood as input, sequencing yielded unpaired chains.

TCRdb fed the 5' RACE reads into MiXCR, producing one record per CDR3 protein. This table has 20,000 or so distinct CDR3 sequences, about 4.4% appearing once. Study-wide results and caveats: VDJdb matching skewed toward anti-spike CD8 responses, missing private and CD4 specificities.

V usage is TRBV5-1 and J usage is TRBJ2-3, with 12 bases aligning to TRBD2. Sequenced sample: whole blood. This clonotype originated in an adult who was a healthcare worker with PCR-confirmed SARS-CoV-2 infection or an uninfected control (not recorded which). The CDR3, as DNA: TGCGCCAGCAGCTTCCTTTCTAGCGGGAGGGCCACAGATACGCAGTATTTT. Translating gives CASSFLSSGRATDTQYF. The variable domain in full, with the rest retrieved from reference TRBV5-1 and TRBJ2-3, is KAGVTQTPRYLIKTRGQQVTLSCSPISGHRSVSWYQQTPGQGLQFLFEYFSETQRNKGNFPGRFSGRQFSNSRSEMNVSTLELGDSALYLCASSFLSSGRATDTQYFGPGTRLTVL.